This T cell receptor (delta chain) was captured by sequencing in a study of gamma-delta T cells after stem cell transplantation. TCRdb processed the RT-PCR reads again with the CATT caller. The data hold 1,000 or so delta-chain clones, with around 13% observed a single time. In its sample, this clone was seen a few times. This may be a read error, as it is one base from a much larger clone. Sequenced: gamma-delta T cells. The sequence was collected from a human donor. It is not recorded whose cells these are; they may come from a transplant donor.

The CDR3 nucleotides read TGTGCCTGTGACGCCTTACTGGGGAAGTACACCGATAAACTCATCTTT. This translates into CACDALLGKYTDKLIF. V gene TRDV2 combines with J gene TRDJ1, with 7 bases lining up with TRDD3. Germline loops: CDR1 GEAIGNYY, CDR2 EKD. The CDR3 consists of 16 residues. The trim removed 3 bases at V and 0 bases at J, leaving 9 bases unmatched.